This is a list of T cell receptor beta chains from one sample in a study of T cell responses to AZD1222 COVID-19 vaccine. TCRdb keeps only in-frame clones here, not all; method: immunoSEQ multiplex PCR. The sample lists roughly 110,000 clones; 85% to 90% were seen once. The material sequenced was peripheral blood, taken on day 0 of AZD1222 vaccination. The receptors come from an adult in good health. CDR3s include the opening cysteine and the closing phenylalanine or tryptophan. Fields, in order: J gene, clone size, V gene, D gene, CDR3 DNA, CDR3 protein. The D gene is left open where the match is weak. Only part of the rows carry a size: once, few, many, or a class if the clone is expanded.

TRBJ2-7 | - | TRBV5-3 | TRBD1 | TGTGCCAGAAGCAGTACAAACAGGGGCAGCTCCTACGAGCAGTACTTC | CARSSTNRGSSYEQYF
TRBJ2-5 | few | TRBV19 | - | TGTGCCAGTGGGGACAACCAAGAGACCCAGTACTTC | CASGDNQETQYF
TRBJ1-1 | - | TRBV11-2 | - | TGTGCCAGCAGTCCTATCAGGGAGGACACTGAAGCTTTCTTT | CASSPIREDTEAFF
TRBJ1-5 | - | TRBV25-1 | TRBD1 | TGTGCCAGCAGCGGACAGGGGTGGGGCGGCAATCAGCCCCAGCATTTT | CASSGQGWGGNQPQHF
TRBJ1-5 | - | TRBV7-3 | - | TGTGCCAGCAGCTCCCGACAGGTTAATAGCAATCAGCCCCAGCATTTT | CASSSRQVNSNQPQHF
TRBJ1-2 | once | TRBV28 | - | TGTGCCAGCAGTTCCGGACCCATCAGGGAGGGCTACACCTTC | CASSSGPIREGYTF
TRBJ1-2 | - | TRBV27 | - | TGTGCCAGCAGTCCAAACGGGGCTACCTATGGCTACACCTTC | CASSPNGATYGYTF
TRBJ1-1 | - | TRBV9 | - | TGTGCCAGCAGCGTAGGGTGGAGAGAGGGAGCTTTCTTT | CASSVGWREGAFF
TRBJ2-1 | - | TRBV5-1 | TRBD2 | TGCGCCAGCAGCTTACTAGCGGGGACCTACAATGAGCAGTTCTTC | CASSLLAGTYNEQFF
TRBJ2-1 | - | TRBV11-2 | - | TGTGCCAGCAGCTTAGTTCGTGATGGTGAGCAGTTCTTC | CASSLVRDGEQFF
TRBJ2-2 | - | TRBV28 | - | TGTGCCAGCAGTTTAATTCGGGGATACACCGGGGAGCTGTTTTTT | CASSLIRGYTGELFF
TRBJ2-2 | - | TRBV5-1 | TRBD2 | TGCGCCAGCAGCGTTTCACTAGCGGAGAACACCGGGGAGCTGTTTTTT | CASSVSLAENTGELFF
TRBJ2-7 | - | TRBV29-1 | TRBD1 | TGCAGCGTAGACCCCGGGACAGGCTACGAGCAGTACTTC | CSVDPGTGYEQYF
TRBJ2-3 | - | TRBV5-1 | - | TGCGCCAGCAGCCTAAGAGGTGAAGATACGCAGTATTTT | CASSLRGEDTQYF
TRBJ2-5 | - | TRBV7-8 | - | TGTGCCAGCAGCTTAGACTGGGGAACAAGGGAGACCCAGTACTTC | CASSLDWGTRETQYF
TRBJ1-2 | - | TRBV4-2 | TRBD1 | TGTGCCAGCAGCCAATCCACAGGGGGCTATGGCTACACCTTC | CASSQSTGGYGYTF
TRBJ1-1 | - | TRBV20-1 | - | TGCAGTGCTAGTGGGTACCTACGGGCAGAGGGAAACCGGAACACTGAAGCTTTCTTT | CSASGYLRAEGNRNTEAFF
TRBJ1-3 | - | TRBV30 | - | TGTGCCTGGAGCCAGGGAAGTGAAAACACCATATATTTT | CAWSQGSENTIYF
TRBJ2-2 | once | TRBV6-5 | TRBD1 | TGTGCCAGCTTGGGACAGTCACGGACTGGCGGGGAGCTGTTTTTT | CASLGQSRTGGELFF
TRBJ2-7 | once | TRBV7-9 | - | TGTGCCAGCAGCTTACTCATAGGCTCCTACGAGCAGTACTTC | CASSLLIGSYEQYF
TRBJ2-2 | - | TRBV5-1 | TRBD1 | TGCGCCAGCAGCTTGGGCGGACAGGGGGCTGGCGGGGAGCTGTTTTTT | CASSLGGQGAGGELFF
TRBJ2-3 | - | TRBV7-9 | - | TGTGCCAGCAGCTTATCTGGAGGGAGTGGCACAGATACGCAGTATTTT | CASSLSGGSGTDTQYF
TRBJ1-1 | - | TRBV24-1 | - | TGTGCCACACCCCATCCTTCTGAAGCTTTCTTT | CATPHPSEAFF
TRBJ2-1 | - | TRBV27 | TRBD2 | TGTGCCAGCAGTTTTACTAGCGGGAGTAAATCCTACAATGAGCAGTTCTTC | CASSFTSGSKSYNEQFF
TRBJ1-1 | - | TRBV19 | - | TGTGCCAGTAGTCCCGCAGGGGTGGGCACTGAAGCTTTCTTT | CASSPAGVGTEAFF
TRBJ2-4 | - | TRBV5-4 | TRBD2 | TGTGCCAGCAGCCGAGCCGGACTAGCGGAGAGGCGGGCTCAGTACTTC | CASSRAGLAERRAQYF
TRBJ1-1 | - | TRBV15 | - | TGTGCCACCAGCGTGGGGGGGCCAGTCGGGTCTGAAGCTTTCTTT | CATSVGGPVGSEAFF
TRBJ2-7 | once | TRBV12-3/TRBV12-4 | - | TGTGCCAGCAGGCTGGCGAGGGGGTACGAGCAGTACTTC | CASRLARGYEQYF
TRBJ2-7 | - | TRBV5-1 | TRBD2 | TGCGCCAGCAGCCCTGGACTAGCGGGCTACGAGCAGTACTTC | CASSPGLAGYEQYF
TRBJ2-1 | - | TRBV20-1 | TRBD2 | TGCAGTGCCAGTGGCGCGGGAGAGGTCCCGAATGAGCAGTTCTTC | CSASGAGEVPNEQFF
TRBJ1-3 | - | TRBV4-1 | TRBD1 | TGCGCCAGCAGCCAAGAAGGCTTGACAGGGAGCTCTGGAAACACCATATATTTT | CASSQEGLTGSSGNTIYF
TRBJ1-2 | - | TRBV30 | - | TGTGCCTGGAGTGCCTACAGGGTTAACTATGGCTACACCTTC | CAWSAYRVNYGYTF
TRBJ2-7 | once | TRBV6-1 | - | TGTGCCAGCAGTGAACGGGACACCTCCTACGAGCAGTACTTC | CASSERDTSYEQYF
TRBJ2-5 | - | TRBV6-5 | - | TGTGCCAGCACCAATAGTTTTACTGAGACCCAGTACTTC | CASTNSFTETQYF
TRBJ1-1 | once | TRBV7-9 | TRBD1 | TGTGCCAGCAGCTTAGTATTGGAGGGGGCGGGTGAAGCTTTCTTT | CASSLVLEGAGEAFF
TRBJ1-1 | - | TRBV7-2 | - | TGTGCCAGCAGCCGGACGTCGATGAACACTGAAGCTTTCTTT | CASSRTSMNTEAFF
TRBJ2-2 | - | TRBV11-3 | - | TGTGCCAGCAGCTTAGATAGGGTTGCCGGGGAGCTGTTTTTT | CASSLDRVAGELFF
TRBJ2-7 | - | TRBV6-5 | TRBD2 | TGTGCCAGCAGTTCGACGACTTCTAGCGGCTCCTACGAGCAGTACTTC | CASSSTTSSGSYEQYF
TRBJ1-1 | - | TRBV9 | TRBD1 | TGTGCCAGCAGCCCGGGACAGGGGCTGAACACTGAAGCTTTCTTT | CASSPGQGLNTEAFF
TRBJ1-3 | - | TRBV6-5 | TRBD1 | TGTGCCAGCAGGTACAGGGGGCTCTCTGGAAACACCATATATTTT | CASRYRGLSGNTIYF
TRBJ1-4 | - | TRBV27 | - | TGTGCCAGCTCGGACCGGGGGGGGAAGTCAACTAATGAAAAACTGTTTTTT | CASSDRGGKSTNEKLFF
TRBJ2-7 | - | TRBV7-9 | - | TGTGCCAGCACCCCCGACCATTCCCCTTACGAGCAGTACTTC | CASTPDHSPYEQYF
TRBJ2-2 | - | TRBV7-3 | - | TGTGCCAGCAGCTTAACTGTCAGGGCGAACGGGGAGCTGTTTTTT | CASSLTVRANGELFF
TRBJ1-5 | - | TRBV19 | - | TGTGCCAGTAGTATAGGTCACAATCAGCCCCAGCATTTT | CASSIGHNQPQHF
TRBJ1-2 | - | TRBV6-5 | - | TGTGCCAGCAGACCAGGGTTAGGCTATGGCTACACCTTC | CASRPGLGYGYTF
TRBJ1-5 | few | TRBV5-8 | TRBD1 | TGTGCCAGCAGCTTCAGGACAGGGGTCGTAAGTCAGCCCCAGCATTTT | CASSFRTGVVSQPQHF
TRBJ1-5 | - | TRBV12-5 | TRBD1 | TGTGCTAGTGGTTTGAACAGGGGGCAGCCCCAGCATTTT | CASGLNRGQPQHF
TRBJ1-1 | - | TRBV18 | - | TGTGCCAGCTCTCCGACGAACCGGGTGGTGGACACTGAAGCTTTCTTT | CASSPTNRVVDTEAFF
TRBJ1-4 | few | TRBV27 | - | TGTGCCAGCAGCCTCTTTGGGTTGCGGGAAAAACTGTTTTTT | CASSLFGLREKLFF
TRBJ2-3 | once | TRBV6-5 | TRBD2 | TGTGCCAGCAGTTACGGACTAGCGGGAGGCGATACGCAGTATTTT | CASSYGLAGGDTQYF
TRBJ2-1 | - | TRBV4-1 | - | TGCGCCAGCAGCCAAGAAGGAGGGAGTTCTAGCTCCTACAATGAGCAGTTCTTC | CASSQEGGSSSSYNEQFF
TRBJ2-5 | - | TRBV5-1 | TRBD1 | TGCGCCAGCAGCTTGGGGGACAGGGGCGCCGGAGAGACCCAGTACTTC | CASSLGDRGAGETQYF
TRBJ2-3 | - | TRBV7-3 | - | TGTGCCAGCAGCTTAACGCCCGGAGGAGATACGCAGTATTTT | CASSLTPGGDTQYF
TRBJ1-6 | - | TRBV6-6 | - | TGTGCCAGCAGTTATTCCCTAACCTTCGATTCACCCCTCCACTTT | CASSYSLTFDSPLHF